Detailed here is one T cell receptor beta chain. Antigen unknown. Genomic DNA templated the TCR beta VDJ and CDR3 profiling. TCRdb recomputed calls from the reads with MiXCR, one row per CDR3 protein. The repertoire includes about 180,000 distinct CDR3 sequences, 45% to 50% of them detected once, and about 2.9% sits in the top ten. The data stem from a study of CD8+CD57+ T cells in acquired aplastic anemia. Turning to the study itself: When averaged, DNA from sorted CD4+ and CD8+ cells came to 3.2 ug. Healthy-donor CD4+ cells averaged roughly 9.8 million reads. Study outcomes and limitations: Common to patients and controls were about 31 CD8+ CDR3 sequences. The CD8+ Simpson's diversity of patients and controls was not significantly different.

The junction had 2 bases not matched to a gene; V was cut back by 1 base and J by 5 bases. Germline-derived CDR1 and CDR2 are LNHNV and YYDKDF (reference sequence). The CDR3 runs to 14 residues. V gene TRBV15 combines with J gene TRBJ2-7, with 10 bases identical to TRBD1. Source material: sorted CD4+, CD8+, or CD8+CD57+ T cells (not recorded which) from PBMCs. This receptor was obtained from a human donor in good health. CDR3 sequence: CATSRGGQGNEQYF. The CDR3 nucleotides read TGTGCCACCAGCAGAGGGGGACAGGGGAACGAGCAGTACTTC.